What follows are 2 T cell receptor beta chains derived from one specimen sequenced in a study of early T cells in non-severe SARS-CoV-2 infection. TCRdb reprocessed the 5' RACE reads with MiXCR, giving one entry per CDR3 protein. The table records some 50,000 distinct CDR3 sequences, less than 9.5% of them present only once. Sequenced material: whole blood. Receptors were obtained from an adult who was a healthcare worker with PCR-confirmed SARS-CoV-2 infection or an uninfected control (not recorded which).

In this sample, this clonotype turned up many times. V gene TRBV20-1 combines with J gene TRBJ2-7; TRBD1 agrees at 7 bases. The junction had 14 bases not matched to a gene; V was cut back by 5 bases and J by 4 bases. The CDR3 loop spans 15 amino acids. Germline V CDR1 and CDR2: DFQATT, SNEGSKA (reference sequence). CDR3 in amino acids: CSASGTASGLYEQYF. DNA for the CDR3: TGCAGTGCTTCCGGGACAGCCTCCGGACTTTACGAGCAGTACTTC.

This clonotype was picked up a small number of times. The chain has TRBV11-1 and TRBJ2-7; 9 bases line up with TRBD1. Germline-derived CDR1 and CDR2 are SGHAT and FQDESV (reference sequence). V dropped 1 base and J dropped 4; count of bases not matched to a gene: 2. The CDR3 spans 14 residues. In DNA, the CDR3 is TGTGCCAGCAGCTTAGTCGGACAGGGGTACGAGCAGTACTTC. This sequence encodes CASSLVGQGYEQYF.